Presented here are 27 T cell receptor beta chains from one specimen sequenced in a study of control samples from healthy donors and cancer patients. TCRdb keeps only in-frame clones here, not all; method: immunoSEQ multiplex PCR. Found here are 170,000 or so clones, 85% to 95% of them singletons; the top ten hold over 1.3%. The sequenced material came from blood. Every receptor here comes from a young woman in good health.

The V call is TRBV6-2 or TRBV6-3, the J call TRBJ1-2; 10 nucleotides match TRBD1. The CDR3 consists of 16 residues. With 6 bases clipped from V and 4 bases from J, the junction kept 11 bases outside the gene matches. The germline CDR1 and CDR2 sequences are MNHEY and SVGEGT. CDR3 protein: CASSSDRDRGGYGYTF. Written as DNA, the CDR3 is TGTGCCAGCAGCTCTGACCGGGACAGGGGCGGCTATGGCTACACCTTC.

J is TRBJ1-4 and V is TRBV5-5, with D tentatively TRBD1 (5 bases). CDR1 and CDR2 (germline): SGHKS, YYEKEE (reference sequence). The V and J ends lost 3 bases and 5 bases respectively, with 14 bases between them. This CDR3 has 15 amino acids. In DNA, the CDR3 is TGTGCCAGCAGCTCCCCGGGACGGGGGAATGAAAAACTGTTTTTT. This gives the protein CASSSPGRGNEKLFF.

The rearrangement links TRBV28 to TRBJ2-7, with D perhaps TRBD2 (6 bases). The CDR3 length is 13 residues. Germline CDR1 is MDHEN and CDR2 is SYDVKM. With 5 bases removed from V and 9 bases from J, the gap between germline ends came to 17 bases. CDR3 region: CASSLYRGYVQYF. The DNA of the CDR3 is TGTGCCAGCAGTCTGTACCGGGGGTATGTGCAGTACTTC.

The CDR3: CASSLGGGQVYGYTF. The CDR3 DNA sequence: TGTGCCAGCAGCTTAGGGGGGGGACAGGTCTATGGCTACACCTTC. The rearrangement uses TRBV7-2 and TRBJ1-2; 8 bases fit TRBD1. Germline CDR1 reads SGHTA; CDR2 reads FQGNSA. The CDR3 covers 15 residues. The V and J ends lost 1 base and 4 bases, in that order; junction bases with no gene match: 5.

This clone was seen once. The chain couples TRBV9 to TRBJ2-3; the D gene is possibly TRBD2 (5 bases). CDR1 is SGDLS, CDR2 YYNGEE, per germline. The CDR3 length is 14 residues. With 8 bases removed from V and 1 base from J, the gap between germline ends came to 14 bases. CDR3 bases: TGTGCCAGTTCCGCGGGTCTTGGCACAGATACGCAGTATTTT. This gives the protein CASSAGLGTDTQYF.

This chain uses TRBV2 with TRBJ2-5, with a possible D match to TRBD2 (5 bases). From germline, CDR1 is SNHLY and CDR2 FYNNEI. Trimming pared 3 bases from V and 7 bases from J, leaving 12 bases between. The CDR3 has 13 residues. The CDR3 reads CASSDTRTVTQYF. The DNA for the CDR3 is TGTGCCAGCAGTGACACCAGGACTGTGACCCAGTACTTC.

The chain carries TRBV6-1 and TRBJ1-5; no firm D call. This CDR3 has 15 amino acids. V was shortened by 3 bases and J by 1 base, with 10 bases between the two germline ends. The V gene's germline CDR1 is MNHNS and CDR2 SASEGT. The CDR3 DNA reads as TGTGCCAGCAGTGAGGACGGAGAAAGCAATCAGCCCCAGCATTTT. It translates to CASSEDGESNQPQHF.

The chain couples TRBV27 to TRBJ2-5; 8 bases match TRBD1. Germline V gives CDR1 MNHEY, CDR2 SMNVEV (reference sequence). The CDR3 spans 15 residues. V trimming: 5 bases; J trimming: 5 bases; junction bases outside the gene matches: 10. The CDR3 bases are TGTGCCAGCAGTATCCGACAGGGGATAGGGGAGACCCAGTACTTC. It encodes CASSIRQGIGETQYF.

The chain is built from TRBV7-9 and TRBJ1-1; no clear D. The CDR3 loop spans 16 amino acids. V was cut by 3 bases and J by 5 bases, with 19 bases left in between. The germline gives CDR1 SEHNR, CDR2 FQNEAQ (reference sequence). For the CDR3, the DNA is TGTGCCAGCAGCTTGATGAGGTGGCTCGGAGAAACTGAAGCTTTCTTT. This sequence encodes CASSLMRWLGETEAFF. The whole variable domain, filled in from reference TRBV7-9 and TRBJ1-1, reads DTGVSQNPRHKITKRGQNVTFRCDPISEHNRLYWYRQTLGQGPEFLTYFQNEAQLEKSRLLSDRFSAERPKGSFSTLEIQRTEQGDSAMYLCASSLMRWLGETEAFFGQGTRLTVV.

V gene TRBV2 combines with J gene TRBJ1-6; D may be TRBD1 (5 bases). CDR1 SNHLY and CDR2 FYNNEI come from the germline V gene. V was shortened by 3 bases and J by 7 bases, with 10 bases between the two germline ends. This CDR3 spans 14 amino acids. CDR3 loop: CASSEGLPNSPLHF. CDR3 coding DNA: TGTGCCAGCAGTGAGGGACTACCCAATTCACCCCTCCACTTT.

V usage is TRBV9 and J usage is TRBJ2-5; weak D call: TRBD2 (5 bases). The V end lost 0 bases, the J end lost 5 bases, and 17 bases lay between the germline ends. The germline V gene has CDR1 SGDLS and CDR2 YYNGEE. The CDR3 extends over 16 amino acids. The CDR3 nucleotides read TGTGCCAGCAGCGTAGGTCGCGGGCCTTTTCCCGAGACCCAGTACTTC. This translates into CASSVGRGPFPETQYF.

The rearrangement joins TRBV4-1 to TRBJ2-1, with D possibly matching TRBD2 (7 bases). The germline CDR1 and CDR2 sequences are MGHRA and YSYEKL. CDR3 length equals 13 residues. V gave up 1 base and J gave up 10 bases, with 11 bases separating them. The chain's CDR3 is CASSQVRGPEQFF. Here the CDR3 DNA reads TGCGCCAGCAGCCAAGTGCGGGGGCCCGAGCAGTTCTTC.

J is TRBJ1-5 and V is TRBV6-2 or TRBV6-3, with 8 bases matching TRBD1. The CDR3 is 16 amino acids. Germline-derived CDR1 and CDR2 are MNHEY and SVGEGT. The J segment lost 0 bases and the V segment lost 3 bases, leaving 4 bases of the junction unmatched. The CDR3 DNA reads as TGTGCCAGCAGTTATTACAGGGGGAATAGCAATCAGCCCCAGCATTTT. Translation gives CASSYYRGNSNQPQHF.

Only a few counts were recorded for this clone. This sequence joins TRBV5-1 and TRBJ1-3, with D perhaps TRBD1 (5 bases). V lost 4 bases to trimming and J lost 8 bases, with 19 bases between them. This CDR3 is 15 amino acids long. The germline CDR1 and CDR2 sequences are SGHRS and YFSETQ. CDR3 nucleotide sequence: TGCGCCAGCAGCCTCCAGGACAACCTTGTGGACACCATATATTTT. Protein product: CASSLQDNLVDTIYF. The variable domain in full, completed from reference TRBV5-1 and TRBJ1-3, reads KAGVTQTPRYLIKTRGQQVTLSCSPISGHRSVSWYQQTPGQGLQFLFEYFSETQRNKGNFPGRFSGRQFSNSRSEMNVSTLELGDSALYLCASSLQDNLVDTIYFGEGSWLTVV.

The chain uses TRBV3-1 (or the pseudogene TRBV3-2) and TRBJ2-3; D is unclear. V dropped 1 base and J dropped 2 bases, with 10 bases sitting between them. Germline values: CDR1 LGHDT, CDR2 YNNKEL (reference sequence). The CDR3 totals 15 residues. The CDR3 coding sequence is TGTGCCAGCAGCCAAGGTCAGTTTTACACAGATACGCAGTATTTT. As protein: CASSQGQFYTDTQYF.

The gene calls are TRBV10-3 and TRBJ2-7; TRBD1 might be the D (5 bases). Germline V gives CDR1 ENHRY, CDR2 SYGVKD. The CDR3 runs to 15 residues. Trimming took off 4 bases at V and 2 bases at J, with 15 bases between the two ends. Here the CDR3 reads CAISGSTATAYEQYF. The CDR3 coding sequence is TGTGCCATCAGTGGCTCGACAGCGACAGCCTACGAGCAGTACTTC.

The V gene is TRBV3-1 (or the pseudogene TRBV3-2), the J gene TRBJ1-2; D gene uncertain. The CDR3 contains 18 residues. V shed 1 base and J shed 0 bases, with 18 bases lying between them. The germline CDR1 and CDR2 sequences are LGHDT and YNNKEL (reference sequence). CDR3 nucleotides: TGTGCCAGCAGCCAAGGGTCGAGGCAGGAGCTATCTAACTATGGCTACACCTTC. Protein product: CASSQGSRQELSNYGYTF.

The CDR3 loop reads CASSFTAGNTEAFF. CDR3 DNA sequence: TGCGCCAGCAGCTTTACCGCAGGGAACACTGAAGCTTTCTTT. J is TRBJ1-1 and V is TRBV5-1, with unresolved D. Germline loops: CDR1 SGHRS, CDR2 YFSETQ. With 2 bases removed from V and 1 base from J, the gap between germline ends came to 9 bases. This CDR3 has 14 amino acids.

The chain joins TRBV6-5 to TRBJ1-1; the D is unclear. Germline V gives CDR1 MNHEY, CDR2 SVGAGI. Trimming stripped 6 bases from V and 0 bases from J, with 8 bases between. The CDR3 loop spans 13 amino acids. The CDR3 coding sequence is TGTGCCAGCAGCCGCGACCTGAACACTGAAGCTTTCTTT. It translates to CASSRDLNTEAFF.

The rearrangement uses TRBV21-1 and TRBJ2-3. TRBV21-1 is a pseudogene locus. This CDR3 comprises 12 residues. The CDR3 DNA sequence: TGTGCCAGCAGCAAAGCGCTGCATACGCAGTATTTT. It encodes CASSKALHTQYF.

The chain has TRBV12-3 or TRBV12-4 and TRBJ1-1; perhaps TRBD1 as D (5 bases). The CDR3 runs 12 residues. V was clipped by 5 bases and J by 6 bases, with 10 bases between them. The CDR3 reads CASSRGDPEAFF. In nucleotides, the CDR3 is TGTGCCAGCAGTCGCGGGGACCCTGAAGCTTTCTTT.

The CDR3: CASSFLVGRHSYNEQFF. The CDR3 DNA is TGTGCCAGCAGCTTTTTGGTTGGCAGGCACTCCTACAATGAGCAGTTCTTC. This chain joins TRBV11-3 and TRBJ2-1; D is unclear. Trimming shortened V by 3 bases and J by 0 bases, and 15 bases separated the two germline ends. Germline V gene lookup returns CDR1 SGHNT and CDR2 YENEEA. This CDR3 spans 17 amino acids. Filled out from reference TRBV11-3 and TRBJ2-1, the complete variable domain reads EAGVVQSPRYKIIEKKQPVAFWCNPISGHNTLYWYLQNLGQGPELLIRYENEEAVDDSQLPKDRFSAERLKGVDSTLKIQPAELGDSAVYLCASSFLVGRHSYNEQFFGPGTRLTVL.

The chain is built from TRBV3-1 (or the pseudogene TRBV3-2) and TRBJ2-2, with 8 bases aligning to TRBD1. The CDR3 contains 12 residues. J lost 7 bases, V lost 8 bases, and 3 bases had no gene match. Germline lookup yields CDR1 LGHDT and CDR2 YNNKEL (reference sequence). This chain's CDR3 is CASLGQGGELFF. For the CDR3, the DNA is TGTGCCAGCCTCGGACAGGGCGGGGAGCTGTTTTTT.

This chain connects TRBV6-5 to TRBJ1-2; TRBD1 might be the D (5 bases). Trimming left V 2 bases short and J 7 bases short, with 8 bases between. CDR3 length: 12 residues. Germline lookup yields CDR1 MNHEY and CDR2 SVGAGI. CDR3 in DNA: TGTGCCAGCAGTTACCCTAGGGGTGGCTACACCTTC. Translated: CASSYPRGGYTF.

J is TRBJ1-4 and V is TRBV7-6; 10 bases fit TRBD1. This CDR3 has 15 amino acids. J gave up 8 bases and V 3 bases, and 6 bases lay outside the gene matches. Germline CDR1 and CDR2: SGHVS and FNYEAQ. CDR3 in amino acids: CASSFAGTGAEKLFF. The CDR3 region has the DNA TGTGCCAGCAGCTTCGCCGGGACAGGGGCGGAAAAACTGTTTTTT. Full variable domain (remainder filled in from reference TRBV7-6 and TRBJ1-4): GAGVSQSPRYKVTKRGQDVALRCDPISGHVSLYWYRQALGQGPEFLTYFNYEAQQDKSGLPNDRFSAERPEGSISTLTIQRTEQRDSAMYRCASSFAGTGAEKLFFGSGTQLSVL.

The gene calls are TRBV29-1 and TRBJ2-3; no clear D. CDR1 and CDR2 from the germline V gene are SQVTM and ANQGSEA. The CDR3 sequence is 12 residues long. The V end lost 4 bases, the J end lost 2 bases, and 7 bases lay between the germline ends. In DNA form, the CDR3 reads TGCAGCGTTGGAGGCCCCACAGATACGCAGTATTTT. Translating it yields CSVGGPTDTQYF.

The V and J genes are TRBV28 and TRBJ2-1, with 8 bases matching TRBD1. The CDR3 runs 14 residues. V gave up 2 bases and J gave up 8 bases; unmatched junction bases: 5. The V gene's germline CDR1 is MDHEN and CDR2 SYDVKM. The CDR3 nucleotides read TGTGCCAGCAGTTTAGCAGGGGGCAGGGATGAGCAGTTCTTC. Translation gives CASSLAGGRDEQFF.